This T cell receptor beta chain was documented in a study of response to subunit inactivated influenza vaccine. This clonotype was counted between two and nine times. Its antigen remains unknown. Study-level findings and limits: T cells newly recruited by each seasonal influenza vaccination are few, the authors suggested.

Per germline, CDR1 LGHNA and CDR2 YNFKEQ. This CDR3 region has 14 residues. V lost 0 bases and J lost 9, with 15 bases in between. TCRdb re-called the RT-PCR reads with MiXCR, one entry per CDR3 protein. The data contain approximately 700,000 distinct CDR3 sequences, about 15% of them seen just once; the ten biggest clones take up 5.5% to 8%. The chain has TRBV4-2 and TRBJ2-7; possible D gene TRBD1, 6 bases. The sample in question was PBMCs from blood, obtained 14 days before vaccination. This sequence was found in a man aged 50 to 59 who received an inactivated influenza vaccine. The CDR3 reads CASSQDAVQGRQYF. Written as DNA, the CDR3 is TGTGCCAGCAGCCAAGACGCTGTACAGGGTAGGCAGTACTTC.